These T cell receptor beta chains were read from a single sample in a study of regulatory T cells in long-lasting Graves disease. TCRdb ran MiXCR on the multiplex PCR reads and lists one entry per CDR3 protein. The sample consists of 450,000 to 650,000 distinct CDR3 sequences, about 16% of them appearing once. These records were also assigned to another study, of T cells in Graves' hyperthyroidism and ophthalmopathy.

Sequences were derived from peripheral blood mononuclear cells (PBMCs), sampled at new diagnosis, from a patient treated with antithyroid drugs. These receptors came from a woman aged 35-65 years with Graves disease. The CDR3 runs from the conserved cysteine through the conserved F or W. A D gene is named only where the DNA matches it firmly. Some rows mark clone size as missing; the rest say once, few, many or name a class of expanded clone.

clone_size: few
d_call: TRBD1
j_call: TRBJ1-1
v_call: TRBV29-1
cdr3_aa: CSVETGGVNTEAFF
cdr3_nt: TGCAGCGTTGAAACAGGGGGCGTGAACACTGAAGCTTTCTTT

clone_size: many
d_call: -
j_call: TRBJ1-1
v_call: TRBV2
cdr3_aa: CASRRQNTEAFF
cdr3_nt: TGTGCCAGCAGGAGACAGAACACTGAAGCTTTCTTT

clone_size: many
d_call: -
j_call: TRBJ1-1
v_call: TRBV14
cdr3_aa: CASSPNTDTEAFF
cdr3_nt: TGTGCCAGCAGCCCAAACACGGACACTGAAGCTTTCTTT

clone_size: many
d_call: -
j_call: TRBJ2-7
v_call: TRBV11-2
cdr3_aa: CASSLEGAYEQYF
cdr3_nt: TGTGCCAGCAGCTTAGAGGGGGCCTACGAGCAGTACTTC

clone_size: many
d_call: -
j_call: TRBJ2-5
v_call: TRBV20-1
cdr3_aa: CSAMGGETQYF
cdr3_nt: TGCAGTGCTATGGGGGGAGAGACCCAGTACTTC

clone_size: many
d_call: TRBD1
j_call: TRBJ2-5
v_call: TRBV27
cdr3_aa: CASSGLGTGEWETQYF
cdr3_nt: TGTGCCAGCAGTGGATTAGGGACAGGGGAGTGGGAGACCCAGTACTTC

clone_size: many
d_call: TRBD1
j_call: TRBJ1-5
v_call: TRBV27
cdr3_aa: CASSQGPKDRGGNQPQHF
cdr3_nt: TGTGCCAGCAGTCAGGGGCCTAAAGACAGGGGTGGCAATCAGCCCCAGCATTTT

clone_size: many
d_call: TRBD1
j_call: TRBJ2-2
v_call: TRBV12-5
cdr3_aa: CASGTGQGTGELFF
cdr3_nt: TGTGCTAGTGGTACGGGACAGGGCACCGGGGAGCTGTTTTTT

clone_size: many
d_call: TRBD2
j_call: TRBJ2-3
v_call: TRBV12-3/TRBV12-4
cdr3_aa: CASSLSGGEDTQYF
cdr3_nt: TGTGCCAGCAGTCTTAGCGGGGGGGAAGATACGCAGTATTTT

clone_size: few
d_call: TRBD1
j_call: TRBJ2-2
v_call: TRBV7-3
cdr3_aa: CASSLSGTGRTGELFF
cdr3_nt: TGTGCCAGCAGCTTATCCGGGACAGGGAGAACCGGGGAGCTGTTTTTT

clone_size: many
d_call: -
j_call: TRBJ1-5
v_call: TRBV3-1
cdr3_aa: CASSQGQPYSNQPQHF
cdr3_nt: TGTGCCAGCAGCCAAGGACAGCCATATAGCAATCAGCCCCAGCATTTT

clone_size: -
d_call: TRBD2
j_call: TRBJ2-7
v_call: TRBV7-3
cdr3_aa: CASSAMPGLVREQYF
cdr3_nt: TGTGCCAGCAGCGCAATGCCGGGACTAGTACGCGAGCAGTACTTC

clone_size: -
d_call: -
j_call: TRBJ1-6
v_call: TRBV12-3/TRBV12-4
cdr3_aa: CASSHSNSPLHF
cdr3_nt: TGTGCCAGCAGTCACAGCAATTCACCCCTCCACTTT

clone_size: -
d_call: -
j_call: TRBJ2-7
v_call: TRBV18
cdr3_aa: CASSPTAPYEQYF
cdr3_nt: TGTGCCAGCTCACCAACCGCCCCCTACGAGCAGTACTTC

clone_size: many
d_call: TRBD2
j_call: TRBJ2-3
v_call: TRBV20-1
cdr3_aa: CSAVRGGLTDTQYF
cdr3_nt: TGCAGTGCTGTCCGGGGGGGGCTCACAGATACGCAGTATTTT

clone_size: many
d_call: -
j_call: TRBJ2-7
v_call: TRBV2
cdr3_aa: CASSESASYEQYF
cdr3_nt: TGTGCCAGCAGTGAATCGGCTTCTTACGAGCAGTACTTC

clone_size: few
d_call: TRBD2
j_call: TRBJ2-3
v_call: TRBV4-1
cdr3_aa: CASSRSGENTDTQYF
cdr3_nt: TGCGCCAGCAGCCGCAGCGGGGAGAACACAGATACGCAGTATTTT

clone_size: -
d_call: -
j_call: TRBJ1-2
v_call: TRBV20-1
cdr3_aa: CSARRRLARIFLYGYTF
cdr3_nt: TGCAGTGCTAGACGTAGACTGGCACGGATATTTCTCTATGGCTACACCTTC

clone_size: many
d_call: -
j_call: TRBJ1-2
v_call: TRBV7-2
cdr3_aa: CASSHNGVGGYTF
cdr3_nt: TGTGCCAGCAGCCATAACGGGGTTGGAGGCTACACCTTC

clone_size: many
d_call: TRBD2
j_call: TRBJ2-1
v_call: TRBV20-1
cdr3_aa: CSARIAGGPSSEQFF
cdr3_nt: TGCAGTGCTAGAATCGCGGGGGGACCCTCCAGTGAGCAGTTCTTC

clone_size: -
d_call: TRBD1
j_call: TRBJ1-6
v_call: TRBV6-1
cdr3_aa: CASSPMTGDLTLHF
cdr3_nt: TGTGCCAGCAGCCCTATGACAGGGGACCTCACCCTCCACTTT

clone_size: many
d_call: -
j_call: TRBJ1-2
v_call: TRBV30
cdr3_aa: CAWSASYGYTF
cdr3_nt: TGTGCCTGGAGTGCAAGTTATGGCTACACCTTC

clone_size: few
d_call: -
j_call: TRBJ1-1
v_call: TRBV24-1
cdr3_aa: CATSDLDGNTEAFF
cdr3_nt: TGTGCCACCAGTGATTTGGACGGGAACACTGAAGCTTTCTTT

clone_size: many
d_call: -
j_call: TRBJ2-2
v_call: TRBV20-1
cdr3_aa: CSARTGHPNTGELFF
cdr3_nt: TGCAGTGCTAGGACGGGACACCCGAACACCGGGGAGCTGTTTTTT

clone_size: many
d_call: -
j_call: TRBJ2-7
v_call: TRBV5-1
cdr3_aa: CASSTYPDVSYEQYF
cdr3_nt: TGCGCCAGCAGCACGTACCCGGACGTCTCCTACGAGCAGTACTTC

clone_size: many
d_call: TRBD1
j_call: TRBJ2-7
v_call: TRBV28
cdr3_aa: CASRRGTGISYEQYF
cdr3_nt: TGTGCCAGCAGGCGGGGGACAGGGATTTCCTACGAGCAGTACTTC

clone_size: many
d_call: -
j_call: TRBJ2-7
v_call: TRBV12-5
cdr3_aa: CALAGQGRHEQYF
cdr3_nt: TGTGCCCTGGCGGGGCAGGGACGCCACGAGCAGTACTTC

clone_size: many
d_call: TRBD1
j_call: TRBJ1-5
v_call: TRBV7-2
cdr3_aa: CASSWGQSNQPQHF
cdr3_nt: TGTGCCAGCAGCTGGGGACAGAGCAATCAGCCCCAGCATTTT

clone_size: -
d_call: -
j_call: TRBJ2-7
v_call: TRBV4-1
cdr3_aa: CASSHPRAPGKNEQYF
cdr3_nt: TGCGCCAGCAGCCATCCAAGGGCGCCGGGGAAGAACGAGCAGTACTTC

clone_size: many
d_call: -
j_call: TRBJ1-1
v_call: TRBV6-2/TRBV6-3
cdr3_aa: CASSYGGFNTEAFF
cdr3_nt: TGTGCCAGCAGTTACGGAGGGTTCAACACTGAAGCTTTCTTT

clone_size: many
d_call: TRBD2
j_call: TRBJ2-7
v_call: TRBV28
cdr3_aa: CASSLPRLAGHLAYEQYF
cdr3_nt: TGTGCCAGCAGTTTACCTAGACTAGCGGGGCACCTTGCCTACGAGCAGTACTTC